One sample yielded the 10 T cell receptor beta chains listed below, sequenced in a study of cytomegalovirus exposure and HLA in healthy donors. The PCR contained 60 Vbeta and 13 Jbeta primers. The repertoire was sequenced with immunoSEQ multiplex PCR; TCRdb's copy has only in-frame clones and lacks some. The sample comprises roughly 120,000 clones, approximately 68% of which are singletons, and around 1.6% rests with the top ten. The sequenced sample was PBMCs. The origin of the receptors is a young man in good health and CMV-seropositive.

The CDR3, as DNA: TGCGCCAGCAGCCCCCAGACTCAACCACCTTACAATGAGCAGTTCTTC. Its translation is CASSPQTQPPYNEQFF. The chain links TRBV5-1 to TRBJ2-1; the D is unclear. The CDR3 is made up of 16 amino acids. Trimming took off 4 bases at V and 4 bases at J, with 18 bases between the two ends. From germline, CDR1 is SGHRS and CDR2 YFSETQ.

This chain uses TRBV20-1 with TRBJ1-2; 7 bases agree with TRBD1. V trimming: 8 bases; J trimming: 6 bases; junction bases outside the gene matches: 6. CDR1 is DFQATT and CDR2 is SNEGSKA in the germline V gene (reference sequence). The CDR3 runs to 11 residues. The DNA for the CDR3 is TGCAGTCCACAAGGGGGCCATGGCTACACCTTC. Its translation is CSPQGGHGYTF.

V gene TRBV4-1 combines with J gene TRBJ1-3; D remains ambiguous. Between the trimmed V and J ends, which lost 6 bases and 0 bases, there was a span of 9 bases. The CDR3 is made up of 14 amino acids. Germline values: CDR1 MGHRA, CDR2 YSYEKL. CDR3 nucleotides: TGCGCCAGCAGAGCTCGTGACTCTGGAAACACCATATATTTT. It codes for CASRARDSGNTIYF.

The genes are TRBV28 and TRBJ1-2; D remains unclear. CDR1 and CDR2 from the germline V gene are MDHEN and SYDVKM. V gave up 3 bases and J gave up 4 bases, with 6 bases separating them. The CDR3 is 12 amino acids. The CDR3 nucleotides read TGTGCCAGCAGTTTGAGGCGCTATGGCTACACCTTC. It yields the protein CASSLRRYGYTF.

With respect to this clone: The junction does not match germline at one end; this may be a read error. The chain uses TRBV13 and TRBJ2-3, with D tentatively TRBD2 (6 bases). CDR1 is PRHDT and CDR2 is FYEKMQ in the germline V gene (reference sequence). The CDR3 totals 15 residues. The CDR3 DNA is TGTGCCAGCAGCTTAGGATCCGGGGGAACAGGTACGCAGTATTTT. Its translation: CASSLGSGGTGTQYF.

J is TRBJ2-1 and V is TRBV27; 13 nucleotides line up with TRBD2. The germline V gene encodes CDR1 MNHEY and CDR2 SMNVEV (reference sequence). Trimming at V came to 7 bases and at J to 7 bases, leaving 19 bases not matched to a gene. The CDR3 spans 19 residues. CDR3 nucleotides: TGTGCCAGCATTTCTCCAGGGACTAGCGGGAATTGGGGTAGGAATGAGCAGTTCTTC. Protein sequence: CASISPGTSGNWGRNEQFF.

The J gene is TRBJ2-1, the V gene TRBV5-5; 13 bases fit TRBD2. V trimming: 3 bases; J trimming: 7 bases; junction bases outside the gene matches: 7. CDR1 and CDR2 (germline): SGHKS, YYEKEE (reference sequence). The CDR3 covers 16 residues. In DNA form, the CDR3 reads TGTGCCAGCAGCTCAGGACTAGCGGGAGTGGTGAATGAGCAGTTCTTC. Translating it yields CASSSGLAGVVNEQFF.

The rearrangement uses TRBV7-8 and TRBJ2-7; 10 nucleotides agree with TRBD1. Germline assignment: CDR1 SGHVS and CDR2 FQNEAQ. The length of the CDR3 is 14 residues. V gave up 1 base and J gave up 13 bases; unmatched junction bases: 10. The CDR3 loop reads CASSLGDRGGDYYF. The CDR3 nucleotides read TGTGCCAGCAGCTTAGGGGACAGGGGTGGCGATTACTACTTC.

The gene calls are TRBV10-3 and TRBJ2-3; 14 bases are shared with TRBD2. Germline V lookup: CDR1 ENHRY, CDR2 SYGVKD. V trimming: 6 bases; J trimming: 0 bases; junction bases outside the gene matches: 2. This CDR3 is built from 16 residues. The CDR3 bases are TGTGCCATCAGGACTAGCGGGAGGGCTAGCACAGATACGCAGTATTTT. Its translation: CAIRTSGRASTDTQYF.

The gene calls are TRBV29-1 and TRBJ1-1; a weak D match, TRBD1 (6 bases). The germline gives CDR1 SQVTM, CDR2 ANQGSEA. The CDR3 loop spans 13 amino acids. V was cut by 7 bases and J by 4 bases, with 16 bases left in between. The CDR3 nucleotides read TGCAGCGCCCGAGCAGGGGACGCCACTGAAGCTTTCTTT. Its protein is CSARAGDATEAFF. The variable domain in full, completed from reference TRBV29-1 and TRBJ1-1, reads SAVISQKPSRDICQRGTSLTIQCQVDSQVTMMFWYRQQPGQSLTLIATANQGSEATYESGFVIDKFPISRPNLTFSTLTVSNMSPEDSSIYLCSARAGDATEAFFGQGTRLTVV.